The source of this TCR beta chain is a study of T cells after posttransplantation cyclophosphamide. Study outcomes and limitations: Donor CD8+ memory clones often dominated recipient blood repertoires at later times.

The protocol was immunoSEQ multiplex PCR, while the TCRdb copy is restricted to in-frame clones and leaves out a portion. The sample has tens of thousands of clones; around 84% are singletons. To note about this clone: The antigen is not known.

The germline V gene has CDR1 SGHNT and CDR2 YYREEE (reference sequence). V lost 4 bases and J lost 6; bases outside the gene matches: 4. The CDR3 loop spans 15 amino acids. The chain employs TRBV5-4 and TRBJ2-2; 12 nucleotides match TRBD1. The material sequenced was PBMCs. The receptor was isolated from a man aged 30 to 39 with a blood cancer, CMV-positive, and with a related stem cell donor. CDR3 DNA: TGTGCCAGCAGCCCGGGACAGGGGGCGTCCGGGGAGCTGTTTTTT. Encoded protein: CASSPGQGASGELFF.